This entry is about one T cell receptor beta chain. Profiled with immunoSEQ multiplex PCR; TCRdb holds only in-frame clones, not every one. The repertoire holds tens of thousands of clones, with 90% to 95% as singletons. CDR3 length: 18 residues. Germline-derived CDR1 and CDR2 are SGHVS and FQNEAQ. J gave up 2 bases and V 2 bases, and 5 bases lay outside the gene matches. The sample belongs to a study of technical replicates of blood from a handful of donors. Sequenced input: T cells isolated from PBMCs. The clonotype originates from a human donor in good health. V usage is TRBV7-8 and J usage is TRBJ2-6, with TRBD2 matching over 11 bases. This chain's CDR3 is CASSLKLAGDPGANVLTF. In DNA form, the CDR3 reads TGTGCCAGCAGCTTAAAACTAGCGGGAGATCCTGGGGCCAACGTCCTGACTTTC.